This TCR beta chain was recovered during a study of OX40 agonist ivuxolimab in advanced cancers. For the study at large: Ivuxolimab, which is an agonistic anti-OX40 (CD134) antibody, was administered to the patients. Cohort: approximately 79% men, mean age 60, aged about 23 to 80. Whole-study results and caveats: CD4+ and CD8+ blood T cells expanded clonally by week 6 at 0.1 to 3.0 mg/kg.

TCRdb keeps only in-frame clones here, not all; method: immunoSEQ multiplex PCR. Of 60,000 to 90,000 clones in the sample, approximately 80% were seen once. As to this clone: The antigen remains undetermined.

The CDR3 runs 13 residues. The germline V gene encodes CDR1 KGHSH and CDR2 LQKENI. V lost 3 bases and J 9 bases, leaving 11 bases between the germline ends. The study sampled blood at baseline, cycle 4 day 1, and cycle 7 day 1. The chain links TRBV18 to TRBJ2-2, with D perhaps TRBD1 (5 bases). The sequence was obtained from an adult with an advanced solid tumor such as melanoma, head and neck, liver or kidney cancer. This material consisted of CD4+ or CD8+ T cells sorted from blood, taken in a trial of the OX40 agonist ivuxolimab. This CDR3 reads CASSPDSVRELFF. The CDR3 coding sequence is TGTGCCAGCTCACCCGACAGCGTCCGGGAGCTGTTTTTT.